This T cell receptor beta chain was captured in a study of cytomegalovirus exposure and HLA in healthy donors (dated by TCRdb to about 2017). About the investigation overall: An earlier analysis of 550 to 700 of the donors reported 276 Gb of sequence data and around 110 million unique TCR beta sequences from 150 million to 200 million T cells. Approximately 330 gigabases of sequencing data and 70 million to 95 million unique TCR sequences made up an early release that covered 500 to 700 HLA-typed donors. Of the 350 to 450 genotyped donors, roughly 85% fell in the genetic ancestry cluster associated with self-reported Caucasian donors. The aim of the study was to test whether cataloging public T cell receptors could identify signatures of past pathogen exposure. The T cell repertoires of around 730 subjects were profiled by immunosequencing and related to cytomegalovirus serostatus. A separate validation cohort of about 110 different subjects was used in addition to the approximately 670-subject first cohort. To predict cytomegalovirus infection status, the study brought together high-throughput TCR immunosequencing, statistical association of individual TCRs with disease status, and machine learning. To study patterns of TCR occurrence, a later analysis re-analyzed previously published TCR beta repertoires from around 700 donors and added high-resolution HLA genotyping. The later analysis used no new phenotypic data to find candidate immune exposures, relying instead on TCR beta sequences and their occurrence across donors. To decide whether each TCR beta V gene segment behaved as functional or pseudogenic, an earlier analysis of fewer than 750 of the donors relied on high-throughput TCR beta sequencing. Donor age, sex, ethnicity and CMV serostatus were compiled together with the repertoire data. Genome-wide SNP genotypes for about 55% of the roughly 670 donors were used in a later genetic analysis, which treated that subset as a discovery cohort. All discovery cohort repertoires had been generated using a single sequencing platform. Both class I and class II loci were covered by HLA typing, at four-digit resolution. The number of donors typed differed by locus, with about 629-640 for A, B, C, DRB1 and DQB1, around 520 for DQA1, over 600 for DPA1, and over 400 for DPB1. About five DR-DQ haplotypes were handled as single units for association and clustering because linkage in the cohort was strong. Among some 410 genotyped donors of the cohort, an average of around 240,000 unique TCR beta nucleotide sequences were sequenced per donor, roughly 20% of them non-productive.

CDR1 and CDR2 were assigned from the germline V gene as SQVTM and ANQGSEA. V lost 1 base and J lost 6 bases, and the count of bases not matched to a germline gene is 7. The CDR3 starts with the cysteine, ends with the phenylalanine, and has 15 residues. Of all the DNA, just the CDR3 is kept, 45 bases in frame from base 1. The cohort was made up of several hundred healthy bone marrow donors. At the time of sampling, all cohort members were nominally healthy, though unrecorded immune exposures were likely present. The donor tested CMV seronegative, placing the donor among the approximately 360 seronegative members of the cohort. Each donor provided a peripheral blood sample, and peripheral blood mononuclear cells were used for TCR beta sequencing. The Qiagen DNeasy Blood Extraction Kit was used to extract genomic DNA from the blood cell samples. Points on this clone: No cognate antigen has been identified for it. Base qualities are missing; no much larger clone stands one base away.

Overall study outcomes, separate from this receptor: Some IMGT-functional V segments, including TRBV6-2 and TRBV6-3, could not be told apart with the 87-base-pair reads, so those segments were excluded. According to a later analysis, most CMV-associated TCR beta chains appeared to be HLA-restricted, and the HLA associations seemed to be driven largely by CMV exposure. The authors suggested that the approach could potentially be extended to other disease states and immunological phenotypes. The classifier was reported to diagnose cytomegalovirus status with high specificity and sensitivity in both the original cohort and the validation cohort. Roughly uniform sequencing depth across donors was assumed in presence/absence analyses, although this assumption may not hold. When HLA alleles, especially DR and DQ, strongly co-occurred, attributing TCR associations to individual alleles was difficult. Most TCR sequences were observed very rarely across donors, whereas some public TCRs were present in many individuals. Immune exposure information for the cohort was limited to CMV serostatus. A later analysis reported that several top co-occurrence clusters appeared linked to parvovirus B19, influenza, CMV and Epstein-Barr virus. Linkage disequilibrium might explain the correlated functional status among segregating V segments, but an unknown experimental factor could not be ruled out. Because counts were too low, roughly 17 rarely observed V segments, including chromosome 9 orphons, were left out of the earlier analysis of some 640 of the donors. According to a later genetic analysis, donors in an Asian-associated ancestry cluster had fewer N-insertions in productive TCRs than the roughly 670-donor mean. A few of the identified cytomegalovirus-associated TCR beta chains were confirmed in vitro to be specific for cytomegalovirus antigens. A total of fewer than 200 TCR beta chains were listed by the study as associated with cytomegalovirus. An association between a missense DCLRE1C variant and V-gene and J-gene trimming of TCR beta chains was found in a later genetic analysis and replicated in an independent cohort. In an earlier analysis of roughly 560 of the donors, most TCR beta V segments were observed in productive rearrangements about 87% or about 30% of the time, broadly matching IMGT annotations. Compared with equally common non-associated chains, HLA-associated TCR beta chains in a later analysis were more clonally expanded and had lower generation probabilities. A later analysis found that TCR association rates varied across HLA loci, with DRB1 alleles showing the most associated TCRs and HLA-C alleles the fewest. Because HLA typing was missing for some donors at each locus, association tests included only the typed subset. A further reported finding was that TCR beta sequences accurately predicted the HLA-A and HLA-B alleles for most subjects in the first cohort. A later analysis associated about 16,000 TCR beta sequences with specific HLA alleles at a false discovery rate of 0.05. The sequencing pipeline was judged likely to have produced a cluster of highly shared sequence variants as a technical artifact. Only TCR beta chains were sequenced in this cohort, and the absence of alpha or paired-chain data limited detectable features.

Library prep was done by the immunoSEQ multiplex PCR assay. A mixture of 60 forward primers for TCR Vbeta segments and 13 reverse primers for TCR Jbeta segments was used in the multiplex PCR. The CDR3 region of rearranged TCR beta genes was amplified from genomic DNA by a multiplex PCR assay. On the Illumina HiSeq System, the amplified TCR beta libraries were sequenced as 87-base-pair reads. On the authors' methods: Across the 640 or so repertoires, a later analysis counted tens of millions of unique TCR beta chains, approximately 12 million of which were shared by at least two donors. A nearest-neighbor algorithm error-corrected the raw reads and collapsed the reads into unique sequences, merging closely related sequences to remove PCR and sequencing errors. To assign V, D and J gene segments, CDR3 sequences were aligned to IMGT reference sequences. For a sequence to be retained, at least a six-nucleotide match to both a V gene segment and a J gene segment was required. Rearrangements were called productive when the CDR3 lacked stop codons and stayed in frame with V and J; all others were non-productive. Following IMGT convention, CDR3 was defined as the stretch from the second conserved V-encoded cysteine to the conserved J-encoded phenylalanine. The earlier analysis of about 640 of the donors excluded any sequence lacking an unambiguous match to a single V gene segment. An earlier analysis of several hundred of the donors classified V segments as functional when productive rearrangements were above 56.7% and as segregating when the standard deviation between donors was above 5%. A statistical classification framework was built to diagnose cytomegalovirus status from the catalog of TCR beta chain sequences. In a later analysis, V and J genes were assigned by comparing TCR nucleotide sequences against IMGT/GENE-DB human TR gene sequences. Using the TCRdist pipeline, a later analysis assigned CDR3 sequences along with most-parsimonious VDJ recombination scenarios. In a later analysis, every TCR beta chain was defined by the combination of its CDR3 amino acid sequence and its V-gene family, and reads without a unique V-gene family were dropped. To address suspected cross-contamination and a sequencing artifact, a later analysis removed 592 highly shared, low-generation-probability nucleotide sequences. A later analysis calculated a clonal expansion index for each public chain from normalized within-repertoire ranks of inferred template counts. A later analysis computed generation probabilities with a VDJ recombination model fitted to out-of-frame rearrangements, and checked the results against IGoR. A later analysis scored TCR-TCR, TCR-HLA and TCR-CMV co-occurrence with hypergeometric tests, applying a repertoire-size bias correction to TCR pairs. A later analysis estimated false discovery rates by permuting HLA or CMV assignments 20 times. In a later analysis, co-occurring TCRs were grouped using DBSCAN, with TCRdist sequence similarity added in when clustering inside HLA-allele-positive subsets. For co-occurrence clustering, repertoires with fewer than 30,000 or more than 120,000 public chains were excluded, along with roughly five repertoires with anomalous nucleotide sharing. TCRdb stores this immuneACCESS table with in-frame sequences only. Part of the clones is absent; in the studies checked, under half of the shortfall reflects unresolved V genes, and no reason is known for the rest. D and trimming come from the DNA, and the V and J calls and clone size come from that table. The sample table contains 180,000 or so clones; only one count was recorded for less than 80% of them. The top ten hold around 2.9% of the sample.

Input material: PBMCs. The receptor was derived from a man aged 35-49 years in good health and CMV-seronegative. The chain is made from TRBV29-1 and TRBJ2-7, and 12 bases in between align with TRBD1. The nucleotide sequence is TGCAGCGTTGAAGGAGCCGGGACAGGGGGCGGCGAGCAGTACTTC. It specifies CSVEGAGTGGGEQYF.